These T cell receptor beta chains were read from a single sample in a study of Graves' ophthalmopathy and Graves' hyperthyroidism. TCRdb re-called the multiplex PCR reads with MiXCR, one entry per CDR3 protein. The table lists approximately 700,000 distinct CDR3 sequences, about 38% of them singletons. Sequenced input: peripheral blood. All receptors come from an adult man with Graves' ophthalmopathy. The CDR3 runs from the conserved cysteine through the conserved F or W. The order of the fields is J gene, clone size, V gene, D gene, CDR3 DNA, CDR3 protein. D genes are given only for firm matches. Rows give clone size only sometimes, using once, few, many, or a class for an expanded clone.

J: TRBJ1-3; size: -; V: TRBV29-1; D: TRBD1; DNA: TGCAGAACGACAGGGAGAGACACCATATATTTT; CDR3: CRTTGRDTIYF
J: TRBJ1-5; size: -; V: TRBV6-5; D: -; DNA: TGTGCCAGCAGCCCACGACAGAGTCTTGGGAGCAATCAGCCCCAGCATTTT; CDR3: CASSPRQSLGSNQPQHF
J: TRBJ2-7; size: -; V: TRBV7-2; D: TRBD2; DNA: TGTGCCAGCAGCCAAGATCCCCGGCCGGGACTAGCGGCGCGAGAGCAGTACTTC; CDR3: CASSQDPRPGLAAREQYF
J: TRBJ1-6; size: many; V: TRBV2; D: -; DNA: TGTGCCAGCAGTCCCACGGAGGGTGAGGGTTCACCCCTCCACTTT; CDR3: CASSPTEGEGSPLHF
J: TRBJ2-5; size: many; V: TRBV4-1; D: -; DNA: TGCGCCAGCAGCCAAGGGGCAGGGCAAGAGACCCAGTACTTC; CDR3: CASSQGAGQETQYF
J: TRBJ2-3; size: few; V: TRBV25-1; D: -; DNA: TGTGCCAGCAGTGAGTTCCATTCCTCCACAGATACGCAGTATTTT; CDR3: CASSEFHSSTDTQYF
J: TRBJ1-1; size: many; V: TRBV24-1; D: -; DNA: TGTGCCACCTCGCGCTGTTGCTGGAGCGTATGGACTGAAGCTTTCTTT; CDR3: CATSRCCWSVWTEAFF
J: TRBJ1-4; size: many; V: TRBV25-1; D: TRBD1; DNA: TGTGCCAGCAGTGTAGGGGGCGGACGTGAAAAACTGTTTTTT; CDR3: CASSVGGGREKLFF
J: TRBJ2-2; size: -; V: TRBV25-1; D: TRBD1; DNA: TGTGCCAGCAGTGACATTGGACAGGGACGGAACACCGGGGAGCTGTCTTGG; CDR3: CASSDIGQGRNTGELSW
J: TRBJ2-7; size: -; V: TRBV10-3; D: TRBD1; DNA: TGTGCCATCAGTGATTGGACAGGGGTGGTCGACGAGCAGTACTTC; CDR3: CAISDWTGVVDEQYF
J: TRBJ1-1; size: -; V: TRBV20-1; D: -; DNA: TGCAGTGCTAGGTACAGGACGAACACTGAAGCTTTCTTT; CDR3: CSARYRTNTEAFF
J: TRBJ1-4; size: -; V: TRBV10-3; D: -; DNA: TGTGCCATCAAATCCATAGGCGGAGGGGGTGAAAAACTGTTTTTT; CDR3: CAIKSIGGGGEKLFF
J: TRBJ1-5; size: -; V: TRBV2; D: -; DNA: TGTGCCAGCAGGGGGGGAGGGGTGGTTCAGCCCCAGCATTTT; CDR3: CASRGGGVVQPQHF
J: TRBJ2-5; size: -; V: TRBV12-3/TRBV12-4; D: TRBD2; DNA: TGTGCTAGCGCTACTAGCGGGGTAGAGACCCAGTACTTC; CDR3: CASATSGVETQYF
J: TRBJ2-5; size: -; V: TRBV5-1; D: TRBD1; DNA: TGCGCCAGCAGCTTGGGTACAGGGGGAATCCAAGAGACCCAGTACTTC; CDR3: CASSLGTGGIQETQYF